This TCR beta chain originates from a study of blood T cell repertoires in COVID-19. Study information: PBMCs, B-cell-depleted T cells, or T cells provided the cDNA or gDNA that made up the material.

This CDR3 spans 14 amino acids. Germline lookup yields CDR1 MNHEY and CDR2 SVGAGI. V dropped 7 bases and J dropped 4 bases, with 11 bases sitting between them. As originally analysed: Reference gene primer amplification gave nucleated cell count estimates. TCRdb's table, derived via immunoSEQ multiplex PCR, lists solely in-frame clones and lacks some. V, J and clone size reflect that table, while D and trimming were determined from the DNA. This table has around 100,000 clones, approximately 91% appearing once. Sequenced material: peripheral blood. This receptor was taken from a man between 18 and 35 years old with acute or convalescent COVID-19. The chain uses TRBV6-5 and TRBJ2-6; D is possibly TRBD2 (5 bases). In DNA form, the CDR3 reads TGTGCCAGCACCCTGGAGGCCGGGGCCAACGTCCTGACTTTC. Its protein product is CASTLEAGANVLTF.